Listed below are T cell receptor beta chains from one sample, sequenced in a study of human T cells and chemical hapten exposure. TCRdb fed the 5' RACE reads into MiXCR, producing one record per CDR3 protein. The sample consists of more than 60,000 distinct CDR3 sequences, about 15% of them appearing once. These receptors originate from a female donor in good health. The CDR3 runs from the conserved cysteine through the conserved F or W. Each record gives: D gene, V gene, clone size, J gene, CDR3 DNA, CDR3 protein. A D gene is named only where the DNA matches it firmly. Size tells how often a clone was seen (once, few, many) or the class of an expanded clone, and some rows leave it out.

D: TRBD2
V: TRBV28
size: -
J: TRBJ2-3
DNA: TGTGCCAGCAGTCGAACTAGCGGGCCTAGCACAGATACGCAGTATTTT
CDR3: CASSRTSGPSTDTQYF

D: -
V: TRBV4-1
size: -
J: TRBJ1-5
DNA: TGCGCCAGCAGCCAAGGATGGTCTCAAGAACAGCCCCAGCATTTT
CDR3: CASSQGWSQEQPQHF

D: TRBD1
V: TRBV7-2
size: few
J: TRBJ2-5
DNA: TGTGCCAGCAGCTTAGACAGGGGGTATTCGGAGACCCAGTACTTC
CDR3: CASSLDRGYSETQYF

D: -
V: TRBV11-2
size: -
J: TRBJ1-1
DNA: TGTGCCAGCAGCTTAGGAGGGGCCGGCACTGAAGCTTTCTTT
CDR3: CASSLGGAGTEAFF

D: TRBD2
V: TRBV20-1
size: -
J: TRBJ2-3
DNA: TGCAGTGCCCACACTAGCGGGGGACCCACAGATACGCAGTATTTT
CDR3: CSAHTSGGPTDTQYF

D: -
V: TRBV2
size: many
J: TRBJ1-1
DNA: TGTGCCGGGAAGTTGGATACGAACACTGAAGCTTTCTTT
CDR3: CAGKLDTNTEAFF

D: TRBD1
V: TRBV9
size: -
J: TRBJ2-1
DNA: TGTGCCAGCAGCGTCGGTAACGACAGGGGGCTAAGGAATGAGCAGTTCTTC
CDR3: CASSVGNDRGLRNEQFF

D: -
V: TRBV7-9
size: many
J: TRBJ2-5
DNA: TGTGCCAGCAGCTCGCCAGATGACCAAGAGACCCAGTACTTC
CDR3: CASSSPDDQETQYF

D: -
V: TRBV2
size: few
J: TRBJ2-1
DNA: TGTGCCAGCAGCCTTAATGAGCAGTTCTTC
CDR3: CASSLNEQFF

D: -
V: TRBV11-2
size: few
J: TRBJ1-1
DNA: TGTGCCAGCACCCCCCGAATGATAGGCATGAACACTGAAGCTTTCTTT
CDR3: CASTPRMIGMNTEAFF

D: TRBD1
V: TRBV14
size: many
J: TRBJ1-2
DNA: TGTGCCAGCAGCTACGGACAGGGAAGAGATGGCTACACCTTC
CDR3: CASSYGQGRDGYTF

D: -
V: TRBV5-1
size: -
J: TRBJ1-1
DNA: TGCGCCAGCAGCTTGGTACAGTTGAACACTGAAGCTTTCTTT
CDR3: CASSLVQLNTEAFF

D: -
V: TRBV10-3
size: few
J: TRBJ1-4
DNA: TGTGCCATCAGTGAGTCGTCCCGCGGCGAAAAACTGTTTTTT
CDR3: CAISESSRGEKLFF

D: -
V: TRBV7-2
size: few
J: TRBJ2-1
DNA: TGTGCCAGCAGACTTCCGGCTACCTCCTACAATGAGCAGTTCTTC
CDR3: CASRLPATSYNEQFF

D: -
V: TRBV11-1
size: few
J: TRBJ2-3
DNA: TGTGCCAGCAGCACGCCGGGCGGTGCGGATACGCAGTATTTT
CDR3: CASSTPGGADTQYF

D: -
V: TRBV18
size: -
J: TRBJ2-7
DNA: TGTGCCAGCTCCGCCGGGCGGGGCTACGAGCAGTACTTC
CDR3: CASSAGRGYEQYF

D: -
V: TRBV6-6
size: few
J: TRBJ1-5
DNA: TGTGCCAGCAGTTACGCATTCGAAGGGGGTCAGCCCCAGCATTTT
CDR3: CASSYAFEGGQPQHF

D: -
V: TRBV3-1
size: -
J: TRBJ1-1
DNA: TGTGCCAGCAGCCAAGATCACAGGGCGGGCACTGAAGCTTTCTTT
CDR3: CASSQDHRAGTEAFF

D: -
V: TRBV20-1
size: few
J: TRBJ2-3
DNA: TGCAGTGCCTCTCGGCAGGGTTTCACAGATACGCAGTATTTT
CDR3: CSASRQGFTDTQYF

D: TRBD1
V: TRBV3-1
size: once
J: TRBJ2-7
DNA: TGTGCCAGCAGCCAAGTGCCCGGGACAGGGGGCCACTACGAGCAGTACTTC
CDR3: CASSQVPGTGGHYEQYF

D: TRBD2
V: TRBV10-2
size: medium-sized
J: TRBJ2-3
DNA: TGCGCCAGCAAAGAACTAGCGGACAGCACAGATACGCAGTATTTT
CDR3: CASKELADSTDTQYF

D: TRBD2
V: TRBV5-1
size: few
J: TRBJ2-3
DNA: TGCGCCAGCAGCTTGATACTAGCGGCCCTTAGCACAGATACGCAGTATTTT
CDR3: CASSLILAALSTDTQYF

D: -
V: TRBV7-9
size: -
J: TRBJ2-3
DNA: TGTGCCAGCGCCCTATCAGCAATTCTCGCAGATACGCAGTATTTT
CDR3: CASALSAILADTQYF

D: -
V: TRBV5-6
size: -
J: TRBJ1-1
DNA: TGTGCCAGCAGCTTGGATACGGGGCGCGACACTGAAGCTTTCTTT
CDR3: CASSLDTGRDTEAFF

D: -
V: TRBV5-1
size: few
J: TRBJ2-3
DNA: TGCGCCAGCAGCTCCGGAAGCCCCCGGGACTGGGCCCCAGATACGCAGTATTTT
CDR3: CASSSGSPRDWAPDTQYF

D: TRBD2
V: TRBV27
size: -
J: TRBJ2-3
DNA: TGTGCCAGCACCATCGAGCTAGCGGGCCCTAGCACAGATACGCAGTATTTT
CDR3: CASTIELAGPSTDTQYF

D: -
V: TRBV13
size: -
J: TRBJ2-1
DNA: TGTGCCAGCAGCCAGCGGGACAGCTTCTCCTACAATGAGCAGTTCTTC
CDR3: CASSQRDSFSYNEQFF

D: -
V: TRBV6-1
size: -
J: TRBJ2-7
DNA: TGTGCCAGCAGTGAAGCCCTCTTGGACTACGAGCAGTACTTC
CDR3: CASSEALLDYEQYF

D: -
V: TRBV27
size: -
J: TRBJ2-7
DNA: TGTGCCAGCAGTTTTCGGGCCAGAACGAGCGAGCAGTACTTC
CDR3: CASSFRARTSEQYF

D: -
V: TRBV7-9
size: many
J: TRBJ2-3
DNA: TGTGCCAGCAGCCCGCCCCAGGGACATTTCACAGATACGCAGTATTTT
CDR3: CASSPPQGHFTDTQYF

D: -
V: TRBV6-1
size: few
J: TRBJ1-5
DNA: TGTGCCAGCAGTACCGAGGGGAGTCAGCCCCAGCATTTT
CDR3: CASSTEGSQPQHF

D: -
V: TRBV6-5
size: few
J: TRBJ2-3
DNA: TGTGCCAGCAGCCTCCGTCAGGGTTTCACAGATACGCAGTATTTT
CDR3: CASSLRQGFTDTQYF

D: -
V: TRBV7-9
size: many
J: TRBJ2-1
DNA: TGTGCCAGCAGCTTCTCAAACCAAGGGGGCAATGAGCAGTTCTTC
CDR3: CASSFSNQGGNEQFF

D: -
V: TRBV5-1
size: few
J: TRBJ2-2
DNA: TGCGCCAGCAGCGACCAGGGGGGAGACGGGGAGCTGTTTTTT
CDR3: CASSDQGGDGELFF

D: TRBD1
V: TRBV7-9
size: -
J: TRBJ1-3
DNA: TGTGCCAGCAGCTCCACAAGAGGGGGCGGTGGAAACACCATATATTTT
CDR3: CASSSTRGGGGNTIYF

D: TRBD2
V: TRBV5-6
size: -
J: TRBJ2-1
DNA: TGTGCCAGCAGCTTAGCGGGGGGGCCCCCCGGTGAGCAGTTCTTC
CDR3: CASSLAGGPPGEQFF

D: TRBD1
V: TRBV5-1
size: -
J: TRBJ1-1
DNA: TGCGCCAGCAGCTTGGGACAGGGGTGGACTGAAGCTTTCTTT
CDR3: CASSLGQGWTEAFF

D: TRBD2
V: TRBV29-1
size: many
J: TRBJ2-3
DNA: TGCAGCGTGCCCGGAGGGGCGGGAGGCACGACAGATACGCAGTATTTT
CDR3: CSVPGGAGGTTDTQYF

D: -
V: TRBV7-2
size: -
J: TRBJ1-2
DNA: TGTGCCAGCAGCTTGCAGGTTAACTATGGCTACACCTTC
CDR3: CASSLQVNYGYTF

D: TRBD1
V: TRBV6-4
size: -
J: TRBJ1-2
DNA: TGTGCCAGCAGTTTCCAAGGACAGGCGATCACAAGCTACACCTTC
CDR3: CASSFQGQAITSYTF

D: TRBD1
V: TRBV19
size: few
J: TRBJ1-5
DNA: TGTGCCAGTAGTCTCGACAGGGCTCAGCCCCAGCATTTT
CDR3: CASSLDRAQPQHF

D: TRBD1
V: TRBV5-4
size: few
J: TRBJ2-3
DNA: TGTGCCAGCAGGAAAGGACAGGCCCATACGCAGTATTTT
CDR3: CASRKGQAHTQYF